This T cell receptor (beta chain) was documented in a study of T cell repertoires in cytomegalovirus infection. Study in general: CMV infection plus the matching HLA type was flagged by public TCR beta signatures. Points from the study as a whole: Individuals carrying CMV plus the relevant HLA were identified by cumulative frequency of public TCR beta families. CMV-specific HLA-C-restricted TCR beta clonotypes dominated the ex vivo response.

In its sample, this clonotype was seen a few times. Antigen specificity is unknown. One entry per CDR3 protein results from TCRdb running MiXCR on the reads. Seen here are 100,000 to 150,000 distinct CDR3 sequences, about 24% observed once, and the top ten hold 30% to 40%. CDR1 and CDR2 (germline): MNHEY, SVGEGT. The trim removed 5 bases at V and 3 bases at J, leaving 7 bases unmatched. This CDR3 comprises 15 residues. The TCR comes from a human donor in good health (CMV status not recorded). Some clones in this sample may be carry-over from other donors' samples. This sequence joins TRBV6-2 or TRBV6-3 and TRBJ2-1; the match to TRBD1 covers 7 bases. Sequenced sample: PBMCs, sequenced either directly or after in vitro stimulation (not recorded which). CDR3 DNA: TGTGCCAGCAGTACGGACAGGATCTACTACAATGAGCAGTTCTTC. It is translated as CASSTDRIYYNEQFF.